These T cell receptor beta chains were read from a single sample in a study of T-cell reconstitution after alpha-beta-depleted transplantation in children. TCRdb analysed the PCR reads with MiXCR anew, one entry per CDR3 protein. The table includes about 420,000 distinct CDR3 sequences, 11% detected once. Sample: PBMCs from the stem cell graft donor, taken from the stem cell graft. These receptors were taken from a human donor who donated a stem cell graft to a child with acute myeloid leukemia. Each CDR3 is given with its conserved first and last residue. D genes are given only for firm matches. The size entry is marked missing in some rows and otherwise reads once, few, many or a size class.

TRBD2 | TRBJ2-1 | TRBV11-2 | many | CASSLSLAGDRQFF | TGTGCCAGCAGCTTAAGTCTAGCGGGGGATCGGCAGTTCTTC
NA | TRBJ2-7 | TRBV20-1 | NA | CSASLGTLSYEQYF | TGCAGTGCTAGTTTGGGGACACTCTCCTACGAGCAGTACTTC
TRBD1 | TRBJ2-5 | TRBV7-8 | NA | CASSRGQGIQETQYF | TGTGCCAGCAGCCGAGGACAGGGAATTCAAGAGACCCAGTACTTC
NA | TRBJ2-3 | TRBV11-2 | NA | CASSFDRRGAGTDTQYF | TGTGCCAGCAGCTTCGATCGGCGGGGTGCCGGCACAGATACGCAGTATTTT
NA | TRBJ2-5 | TRBV5-1 | NA | CASSLESVGANRGTQYF | TGCGCCAGCAGCTTGGAGTCGGTGGGAGCAAACCGGGGGACCCAGTACTTC
NA | TRBJ1-3 | TRBV6-5 | NA | CASSYNPGSGNTIYF | TGTGCCAGCAGTTACAATCCTGGTAGTGGAAACACCATATATTTT
NA | TRBJ2-5 | TRBV7-2 | NA | CASSPRASQETQYF | TGTGCCAGCAGCCCCCGGGCGTCCCAAGAGACCCAGTACTTC
TRBD2 | TRBJ2-3 | TRBV5-4 | NA | CASSSSAGATTDTQYF | TGTGCCAGCAGCTCCTCAGCGGGAGCAACCACAGATACGCAGTATTTT
NA | TRBJ1-5 | TRBV12-3/TRBV12-4 | NA | CASGGSYSNQPQHF | TGTGCCAGCGGGGGCAGCTATAGCAATCAGCCCCAGCATTTT
TRBD2 | TRBJ2-7 | TRBV10-3 | NA | CAISESIASGRDLPYEQYF | TGTGCCATCAGTGAGTCAATAGCTAGCGGGAGGGATTTGCCCTACGAGCAGTACTTC
NA | TRBJ2-5 | TRBV20-1 | few | CSARDGETQYF | TGCAGTGCTAGAGATGGGGAGACCCAGTACTTC